Reported below is one TCR beta chain. Unmatched junction bases numbered 6, after V lost 6 bases and J lost 8 bases. There are 13 residues in the CDR3. CDR1 and CDR2 (germline): MNHNY, SVGAGI (reference sequence). Naive CD4+ T cells were purified with Tregs depleted by CD25. Semi-nested PCR with Nested Universal Primer A followed constant-region reverse priming of full-length variable regions. Each CDR3 protein gets one entry after TCRdb re-called the 5' RACE reads with MiXCR. The sample holds 45,000 to 60,000 distinct CDR3 sequences; more than 20% are singletons and the top ten take 3.2%. Sequences were obtained from tumor-infiltrating naive CD4+ T cells sorted from the breast tumor. Subset in this sample: naive CD4+ T cells, CD4+CD45RA+CD25-. This rearrangement joins TRBV6-6 to TRBJ1-2, with TRBD1 identical over 10 bases. The origin of this receptor is a female donor with breast cancer. Written as DNA, the CDR3 is TGTGCCAGCAGCGGGACAGGGGCGGGAGGCTACACCTTC. Its protein product is CASSGTGAGGYTF.